This T cell receptor beta chain was recovered during a study of PD-L1 blockade in urothelial cancer. Study at large: T cells were recovered from blood samples at a median of roughly 150,000.

Concerning this clone: Its antigen is not known.

Whole-study findings and limits: Durable benefit accompanied greater 3-week expansion of tumor-associated blood clones. Clonality of blood TCR below the median before treatment predicted better survival.

Every PCR received spiked-in synthetic TCR analog templates. Data came from immunoSEQ multiplex PCR; TCRdb stores just in-frame clones and leaves some out. Here the sample spans about 88,000 clones, roughly 90% being singletons. Sequenced here: PBMCs, sampled around atezolizumab (anti-PD-L1) treatment. The origin of this receptor is a man in his 60s with urothelial cancer.

CDR3 region: CASSLPASGGVSEQYF. CDR3 bases: TGTGCCAGCAGCTTACCCGCGAGCGGGGGGGTTTCGGAGCAGTACTTC. The V gene is TRBV7-8, the J gene TRBJ2-7, with 10 nucleotides matching TRBD2. The CDR3 has 16 amino acids. The germline V gene has CDR1 SGHVS and CDR2 FQNEAQ. V shed 2 bases and J 7 bases; nucleotides not matched to a gene: 11. Using reference TRBV7-8 and TRBJ2-7 for the parts outside the CDR3, the full variable domain is GAGVSQSPRYKVAKRGQDVALRCDPISGHVSLFWYQQALGQGPEFLTYFQNEAQLDKSGLPSDRFFAERPEGSVSTLKIQRTQQEDSAVYLCASSLPASGGVSEQYFGPGTRLTVT.